The TCR beta chain described here comes from a study of T cells in Graves' hyperthyroidism and ophthalmopathy. Regions amplified from RNA transcripts were the TCR beta CDR3 regions. The primer set for the first-round RT-PCR of the TCR CDR3 was HTBI. TCRdb re-called the multiplex PCR reads through MiXCR, storing one row per CDR3 protein. The repertoire holds 550,000 to 700,000 distinct CDR3 sequences, with under 15% as singletons. This clonotype was seen at least ten times. Its antigen is not known. Germline loops: CDR1 KGHSH, CDR2 LQKENI. The CDR3 runs to 12 residues. The V end was cut by 8 bases, the J end by 6 bases, with 13 bases between. General study results and limits: Most clonotypes that expanded in the thyroid above 0.001 also showed up in blood.

The sequence was obtained from a woman aged 40-49 years with Graves' ophthalmopathy. V and J are TRBV18 and TRBJ1-1; D ambiguous. The source material was blood. CDR3 residues: CASQTFDAEAFF. DNA for the CDR3: TGTGCCAGCCAGACCTTTGACGCTGAAGCTTTCTTT.